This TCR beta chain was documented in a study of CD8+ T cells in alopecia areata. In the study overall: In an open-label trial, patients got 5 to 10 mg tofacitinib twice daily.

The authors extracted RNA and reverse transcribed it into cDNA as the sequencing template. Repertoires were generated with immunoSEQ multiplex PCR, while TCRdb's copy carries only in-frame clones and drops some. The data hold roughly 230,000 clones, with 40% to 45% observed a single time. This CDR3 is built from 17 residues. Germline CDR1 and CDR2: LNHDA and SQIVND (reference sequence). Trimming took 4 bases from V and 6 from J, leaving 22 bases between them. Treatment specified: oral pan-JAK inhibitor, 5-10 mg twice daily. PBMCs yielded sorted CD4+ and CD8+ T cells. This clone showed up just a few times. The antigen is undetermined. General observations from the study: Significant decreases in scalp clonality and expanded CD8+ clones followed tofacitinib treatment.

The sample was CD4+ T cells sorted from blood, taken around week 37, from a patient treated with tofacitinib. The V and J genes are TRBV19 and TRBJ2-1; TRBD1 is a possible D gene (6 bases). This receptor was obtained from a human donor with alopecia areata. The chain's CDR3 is CASSTTSQGLWSNEQFF. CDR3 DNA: TGTGCCAGTAGTACTACATCACAGGGTCTCTGGAGCAATGAGCAGTTCTTC.